This TCR beta chain derives from a study of cytomegalovirus exposure and HLA in healthy donors. General observations from the study: Three chains linked to CMV were shown in vitro to be specific for CMV antigens.

About this clone itself: Its antigen is undetermined.

The PCR was carried out with 60 Vbeta primers and 13 Jbeta primers. Libraries were prepared by immunoSEQ multiplex PCR; TCRdb keeps only in-frame clonotypes and omits some of them. Among about 270,000 clones listed, just over 85% were seen once. This CDR3 comprises 14 residues. J lost 4 bases, V lost 4 bases, and 2 bases had no gene match. Germline CDR1 SGHDN, CDR2 FVKESK. The rearrangement links TRBV14 to TRBJ2-7, with 12 bases fitting TRBD2. This receptor was obtained from a man aged 40-49 years in good health and CMV-seropositive. The sequencing input was PBMCs. CDR3 nucleotide sequence: TGTGCCAGCAGCCGAGGGACTAGCGGGTACGAGCAGTACTTC. This codes for CASSRGTSGYEQYF.